These 24 T cell receptor beta chains were all obtained from the same sample, sequenced in a study of beta chain features in type 1 diabetes. All of the isolated RNA was reverse transcribed, so expressed TCRB transcripts were sequenced. Produced via immunoSEQ multiplex PCR; TCRdb's table is partial and in-frame only. The sample carries fewer than 500,000 clones, approximately 15% recorded once. Material for sequencing was naive CD4+ T cells from blood. The receptor set was obtained from a man aged 30 to 45 in good health.

The chain uses TRBV9 and TRBJ2-7; the D is unclear. Germline V gene sequence: CDR1 SGDLS, CDR2 YYNGEE. CDR3 length: 15 amino acids. With 4 bases removed from V and 3 bases from J, the gap between germline ends came to 17 bases. CDR3: CASSHLPDFGYEQYF. The CDR3 DNA reads TGTGCCAGCAGCCATTTACCTGATTTCGGCTACGAGCAGTACTTC.

The V call is TRBV4-1, the J call TRBJ1-5; D uncertain. Germline lookup yields CDR1 MGHRA and CDR2 YSYEKL. V lost 0 bases, J lost 0 bases, and 12 bases lay in between. This CDR3 region has 17 residues. CDR3 bases: TGCGCCAGCAGCCAAGACAACACGGGGTATAGCAATCAGCCCCAGCATTTT. This encodes CASSQDNTGYSNQPQHF.

The chain carries TRBV14 and TRBJ1-1, with no clear D. V shed 4 bases and J shed 5 bases, with 17 bases lying between them. CDR1 is SGHDN and CDR2 is FVKESK in the germline V gene. This CDR3 has 15 amino acids. CDR3 nucleotides: TGTGCCAGCAGCCGAACCCGATGGGGTGGGACTGAAGCTTTCTTT. Its protein is CASSRTRWGGTEAFF.

This clone showed up just a few times. Germline is not matched at one junction end, which may reflect a read error. The CDR3, as DNA: TGTGCCAGCAGGGAATTAAGCATTCAGTACTTC. This codes for CASRELSIQYF. This chain uses TRBV25-1 with TRBJ2-4; unclear D gene. Looked up from germline, CDR1 is MGHDK and CDR2 is SYGVNS. This CDR3 contains 11 residues.

This sequence joins TRBV9 and TRBJ2-7; possibly TRBD2 for D (6 bases). This CDR3 has 13 residues. V dropped 2 bases and J dropped 5 bases, with 11 bases sitting between them. Per the germline V gene, CDR1 is SGDLS and CDR2 is YYNGEE. CDR3 in amino acids: CASSVRLGHEQYV. CDR3 coding DNA: TGTGCCAGCAGCGTCCGACTAGGTCACGAGCAGTACGTC.

This clone was picked up a small number of times. The J gene is TRBJ2-2, the V gene TRBV9, with 9 bases lining up with TRBD2. Losses at the gene ends were 5 bases for V and 5 bases for J; bases not matched to a gene: 4. The germline V gene encodes CDR1 SGDLS and CDR2 YYNGEE. The CDR3 runs 14 residues. The CDR3 loop is CASRTSGGTGELFF. The CDR3 DNA sequence: TGTGCCAGCAGGACTAGCGGAGGTACCGGGGAGCTGTTTTTT.

Note on this clone: Other DNA sequences in this sample translate to the same CDR3. This chain uses TRBV30 with TRBJ2-3; unclear D gene. Germline-derived CDR1 and CDR2 are GTSNPN and SVGIG (reference sequence). CDR3 length equals 13 residues. Trimming removed 0 bases at V and 3 bases at J, with 7 bases between. The CDR3: CAWSVGGTDTQYF. The CDR3 region has the DNA TGTGCCTGGAGTGTAGGTGGGACAGATACGCAGTATTTT.

This clone was counted a few times. J is TRBJ2-7 and V is TRBV5-5, with D tentatively TRBD1 (6 bases). V was cut by 6 bases and J by 0 bases, with 13 bases left in between. CDR3 length: 14 amino acids. Germline V gene sequence: CDR1 SGHKS, CDR2 YYEKEE (reference sequence). CDR3 nucleotide sequence: TGTGCCAGCAATAAACAGGGAAGCTCCTACGAGCAGTACGTC. Translating it yields CASNKQGSSYEQYV.

This clone was counted only a few times. The chain couples TRBV4-1 to TRBJ1-2; 10 bases align to TRBD1. The CDR3 consists of 15 residues. In germline, CDR1 is MGHRA, CDR2 YSYEKL. V lost 3 bases, J lost 3 bases, and 4 bases stayed unmatched. The CDR3 spells CASSQPGTGDYGYTF. As DNA, the CDR3 is TGCGCCAGCAGCCAGCCTGGGACAGGGGACTATGGCTACACCTTC.

This chain joins TRBV4-1 and TRBJ1-1; D is unclear. V was shortened by 1 base and J by 1 base, with 7 bases between the two germline ends. The CDR3 length is 14 residues. Germline V CDR1 and CDR2: MGHRA, YSYEKL. The chain's CDR3 is CASSQAAGNTEAFF. The CDR3 DNA reads TGCGCCAGCAGCCAAGCGGCCGGGAACACTGAAGCTTTCTTT.

The chain uses TRBV7-9 and TRBJ1-6; D unresolved. Germline V lookup: CDR1 SEHNR, CDR2 FQNEAQ (reference sequence). This CDR3 is 19 amino acids long. Trimming stripped 1 base from V and 0 bases from J, with 16 bases between. CDR3: CASSLDLTKSNSYNSPLHF. The CDR3 DNA reads as TGTGCCAGCAGCTTAGACTTAACTAAAAGTAACTCCTATAATTCACCCCTCCACTTT.

The gene calls are TRBV4-1 and TRBJ2-7, with 7 bases lining up with TRBD2. CDR3 length: 15 amino acids. The germline V gene has CDR1 MGHRA and CDR2 YSYEKL. The V gene end was trimmed by 4 bases and the J gene end by 1 base; junction bases not matched to a gene: 7. The CDR3 nucleotides are TGCGCCAGCAGCCCCCCTGGCGGGGGATCCTACGAGCAGTACTTC. This gives the protein CASSPPGGGSYEQYF.

There are a few counts of this clone. DNA of the CDR3: TGTGCCAGCAGCAGGGGACTAGCGGGAAGGTGGCCAGATACGCAGTATTTT. Translation gives CASSRGLAGRWPDTQYF. This rearrangement joins TRBV21-1 to TRBJ2-3; the table names TRBD2, a call not compared with the DNA. TRBV21-1 is given as a pseudogene. CDR3 length equals 17 residues.

This chain joins TRBV5-6 and TRBJ1-1, with 10 bases matching TRBD1. The junction had 15 bases not matched to a gene; V was cut back by 2 bases and J by 8 bases. This CDR3 region has 17 residues. Germline V gene lookup returns CDR1 SGHDT and CDR2 YYEEEE. DNA of the CDR3: TGTGCCAGCAGCTTCTCCCGGGACAGGGGTATCCAACCAGAAGCTTTCTTT. Residues: CASSFSRDRGIQPEAFF. Full variable domain (missing parts from reference TRBV5-6 and TRBJ1-1): DAGVTQSPTHLIKTRGQQVTLRCSPKSGHDTVSWYQQALGQGPQFIFQYYEEEERQRGNFPDRFSGHQFPNYSSELNVNALLLGDSALYLCASSFSRDRGIQPEAFFGQGTRLTVV.

The V and J genes are TRBV5-6 and TRBJ2-1, with D hard to call. Germline V lookup: CDR1 SGHDT, CDR2 YYEEEE. This CDR3 contains 13 residues. V was trimmed by 0 bases and J by 6 bases, leaving 7 bases between them. The CDR3, as DNA: TGTGCCAGCAGCTTGGGTGGGTCCAATGAGCAGTTCTTC. This codes for CASSLGGSNEQFF. The whole variable domain, remainder taken from reference TRBV5-6 and TRBJ2-1, is DAGVTQSPTHLIKTRGQQVTLRCSPKSGHDTVSWYQQALGQGPQFIFQYYEEEERQRGNFPDRFSGHQFPNYSSELNVNALLLGDSALYLCASSLGGSNEQFFGPGTRLTVL.

This clone has only a few counts. V is TRBV15 and J is TRBJ1-1; D is possibly TRBD1 (6 bases). The CDR3 covers 14 residues. V lost 4 bases and J 4 bases, leaving 13 bases between the germline ends. Per germline, CDR1 LNHNV and CDR2 YYDKDF (reference sequence). CDR3 in DNA: TGTGCCACCAGCACGGGGGGGCTGGGCACTGAAGCTTTCTTT. This translates into CATSTGGLGTEAFF.

There are a few counts of this clone. The chain links TRBV5-4 to TRBJ2-3; the match to TRBD2 covers 10 bases. Per the germline V gene, CDR1 is SGHNT and CDR2 is YYREEE (reference sequence). There are 15 residues in the CDR3. V was clipped by 0 bases and J by 8 bases; unmatched bases: 6. In nucleotides, the CDR3 is TGTGCCAGCAGCTTGGGACTAGCGGGTCAGGGTACGCAGTATTTT. This encodes CASSLGLAGQGTQYF.

The V gene is TRBV11-2, the J gene TRBJ2-1; 9 bases agree with TRBD2. CDR1 is SGHAT and CDR2 is FQNNGV in the germline V gene. The CDR3 runs 14 residues. The ends lost 3 bases at V and 7 bases at J; junction bases unmatched: 4. CDR3 residues: CASSFSGRRNEQFF. In DNA, the CDR3 is TGTGCCAGCAGCTTCAGCGGGAGGCGGAATGAGCAGTTCTTC.

This clone was recorded a few times. The rearrangement links TRBV10-3 to TRBJ1-1; D not certain. Trimming took off 3 bases at V and 1 base at J, with 6 bases between the two ends. Germline V gives CDR1 ENHRY, CDR2 SYGVKD. CDR3 length: 13 residues. The chain's CDR3 is CAISDLANTEAFF. CDR3 bases: TGTGCCATCAGTGATTTGGCGAACACTGAAGCTTTCTTT.

The rearrangement joins TRBV25-1 to TRBJ2-7; TRBD1 matches at 7 bases. CDR3 length: 13 residues. CDR1 and CDR2 (germline): MGHDK, SYGVNS. Trimming removed 3 bases from V and 8 bases from J; junction bases left unmatched: 7. This CDR3 is CASSEAGTAKQYF. The DNA for the CDR3 is TGTGCCAGCAGTGAGGCCGGGACAGCAAAGCAGTACTTC.

There are a few counts of this clone. The chain recombines TRBV7-9 with TRBJ2-3, with 11 bases fitting TRBD2. Trimming at V came to 7 bases and at J to 2 bases, leaving 2 bases not matched to a gene. Looked up from germline, CDR1 is SEHNR and CDR2 is FQNEAQ (reference sequence). This CDR3 spans 14 amino acids. The CDR3 protein is CASTLAGDTDTQYF. Written as DNA, the CDR3 is TGTGCCAGCACACTAGCGGGGGACACAGATACGCAGTATTTT.

This clone was found a few times. The chain employs TRBV11-3 and TRBJ2-3; D is perhaps TRBD2 (5 bases). The germline CDR1 and CDR2 sequences are SGHNT and YENEEA. Trimming took 1 base from V and 2 from J, leaving 10 bases between them. The CDR3 is 15 amino acids. CDR3 coding DNA: TGTGCCAGCAGCTTAGTAATGACTAACACAGATACGCAGTATTTT. As protein: CASSLVMTNTDTQYF.

The rearrangement links TRBV30 to TRBJ2-5; D ambiguous. CDR3 size: 13 residues. The V and J ends lost 4 bases and 2 bases respectively, with 11 bases between them. Germline V gene data show CDR1 as GTSNPN and CDR2 as SVGIG (reference sequence). CDR3: CAWMVPIQETQYF. The CDR3 DNA is TGTGCCTGGATGGTTCCCATTCAAGAGACCCAGTACTTC.

The V call is TRBV2, the J call TRBJ2-4; 8 bases are a match to TRBD1. Looked up from germline, CDR1 is SNHLY and CDR2 is FYNNEI. After removal of 2 bases from V and 0 bases from J, the junction contained 3 bases not matched to a gene. The CDR3 extends over 16 amino acids. For the CDR3, the DNA is TGTGCCAGCAGTGAAAAGACAGGGGTAGCCAAAAACATTCAGTACTTC. Translation: CASSEKTGVAKNIQYF.